Many counts were recorded for the clone carrying this T cell receptor beta chain. Antigen: not known. This entry comes from a study of prognosis after radiotherapy for stage I lung cancer. On the study more broadly: Each non-small cell lung cancer patient was deemed medically inoperable.

It was by two-round multiplex PCR that TCR beta CDR3 was amplified from genomic DNA. First-round PCR employed TRBV- and TRBJ-specific primers for each gene. TCRdb re-analysed the multiplex PCR reads in MiXCR, keeping a single row per CDR3 protein. The data hold 15,000 to 20,000 distinct CDR3 sequences, with 45% to 50% observed a single time. Study results and limitations: Post-treatment Shannon entropy following stereotactic body radiation therapy was lower among patients who developed distant metastases.

The TCR was taken from a donor at least 50 years old with non-small cell lung cancer. Specimen: PBMCs, collected before or after stereotactic body radiation therapy (not recorded which).

The CDR3: CASSLEDEPYNEQFF. For the CDR3, the DNA is TGTGCCAGCAGCTTAGAGGACGAGCCCTACAATGAGCAGTTCTTC. This rearrangement joins TRBV9 to TRBJ2-1; D is unclear. Germline CDR1 is SGDLS and CDR2 is YYNGEE. Trimming removed 4 bases at V and 2 bases at J, with 13 bases between. The CDR3 consists of 15 residues.